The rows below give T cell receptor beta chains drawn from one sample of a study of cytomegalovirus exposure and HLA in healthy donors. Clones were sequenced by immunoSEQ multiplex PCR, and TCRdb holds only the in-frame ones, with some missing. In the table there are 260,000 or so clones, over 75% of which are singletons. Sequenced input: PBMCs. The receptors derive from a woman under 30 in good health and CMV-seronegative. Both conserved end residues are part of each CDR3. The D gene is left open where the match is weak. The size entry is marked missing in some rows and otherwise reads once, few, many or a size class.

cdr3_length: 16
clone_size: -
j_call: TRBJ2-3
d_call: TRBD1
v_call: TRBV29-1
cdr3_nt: TGCAGCGTGGCCGCGGGACAGGGGGCTTTTACGGATACGCAGTATTTT
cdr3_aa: CSVAAGQGAFTDTQYF

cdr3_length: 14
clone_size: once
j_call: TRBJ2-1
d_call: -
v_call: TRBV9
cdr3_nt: TGTGCCAGCAGCGTAGATGGCGGTATAAATGAGCAGTTCTTC
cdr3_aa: CASSVDGGINEQFF

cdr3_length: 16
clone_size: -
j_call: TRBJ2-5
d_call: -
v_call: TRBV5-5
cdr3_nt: TGTGCCAGCAGCTTGGCTGTTCCGGGATCAGGAGAGACCCAGTACTTC
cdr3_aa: CASSLAVPGSGETQYF

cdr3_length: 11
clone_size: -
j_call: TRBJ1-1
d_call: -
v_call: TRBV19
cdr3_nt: TGTGCCAGTACTAACGGGACAGAAGCTTTCTTT
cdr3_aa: CASTNGTEAFF

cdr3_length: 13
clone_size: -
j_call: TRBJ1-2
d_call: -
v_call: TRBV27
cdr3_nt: TGTGCCAGCAGTCGTACAGGATCCTATGGCTACACCTTC
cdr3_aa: CASSRTGSYGYTF

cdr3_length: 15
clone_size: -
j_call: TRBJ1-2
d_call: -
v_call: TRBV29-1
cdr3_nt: TGCAGCGTTGAAGATTTCCGGGGAACTAACTATGGCTACACCTTC
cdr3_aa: CSVEDFRGTNYGYTF

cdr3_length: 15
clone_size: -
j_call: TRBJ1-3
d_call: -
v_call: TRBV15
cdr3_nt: TGTGCCACCAGCAGAGAGAGGGGGACTGGAAACACCATATATTTT
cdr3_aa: CATSRERGTGNTIYF

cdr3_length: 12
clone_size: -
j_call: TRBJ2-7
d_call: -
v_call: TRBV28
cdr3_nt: TGTGCCAGCAGTCAAACGGGACTCAACCAGTACTTC
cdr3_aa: CASSQTGLNQYF

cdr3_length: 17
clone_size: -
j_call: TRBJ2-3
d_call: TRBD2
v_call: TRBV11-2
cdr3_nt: TGTGCCAGCAGCTCTAGGACTAGCGGGACCTACACAGATACGCAGTATTTT
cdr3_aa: CASSSRTSGTYTDTQYF

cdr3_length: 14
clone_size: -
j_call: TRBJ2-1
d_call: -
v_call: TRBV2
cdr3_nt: TGTGCCCTCGCGGGGTCGGCCTCCTACAATGAGCAGTTCTTC
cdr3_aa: CALAGSASYNEQFF

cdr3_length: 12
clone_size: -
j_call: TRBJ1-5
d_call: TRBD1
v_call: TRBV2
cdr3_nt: TGTGCCAGTAACAGGGGGAATCAGCCCCAGCATTTT
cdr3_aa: CASNRGNQPQHF

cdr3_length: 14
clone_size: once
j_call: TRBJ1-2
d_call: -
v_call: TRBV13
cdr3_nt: TGTGCCAGCAGGGGGGCAGAGCTTAACTATGGCTACACCTTC
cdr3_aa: CASRGAELNYGYTF

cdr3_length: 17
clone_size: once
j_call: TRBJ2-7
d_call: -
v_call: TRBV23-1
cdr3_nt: TGCGCCAGCAGTCAACTTGGCGGAGCGGTCCTAACCTACGAGCAGTACTTC
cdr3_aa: CASSQLGGAVLTYEQYF

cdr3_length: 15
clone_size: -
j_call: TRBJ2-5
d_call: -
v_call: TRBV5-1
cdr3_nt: TGCGCCAGCAGCTTACCGCTGGGGGCGTCGGAGACCCAGTACTTC
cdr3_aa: CASSLPLGASETQYF

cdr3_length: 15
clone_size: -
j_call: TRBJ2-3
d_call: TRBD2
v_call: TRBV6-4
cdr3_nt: TGTGCCAGCAGGCAGTCAGCGGGAGGCACAGATACGCAGTATTTT
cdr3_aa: CASRQSAGGTDTQYF

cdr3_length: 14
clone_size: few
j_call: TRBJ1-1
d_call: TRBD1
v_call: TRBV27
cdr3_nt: TGTGCCAGCAGTCCCGGGACAGGGCTTACTGAAGCTTTCTTT
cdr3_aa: CASSPGTGLTEAFF

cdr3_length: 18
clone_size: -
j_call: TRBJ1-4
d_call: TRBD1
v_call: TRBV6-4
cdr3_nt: TGTGCCAGCAGTGACCCGGACAGGGGGCTTTCAACTAATGAAAAACTGTTTTTT
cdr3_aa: CASSDPDRGLSTNEKLFF

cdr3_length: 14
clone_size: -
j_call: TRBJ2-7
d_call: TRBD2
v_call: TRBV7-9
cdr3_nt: TGTGCCAGCAGCCTGCTAGCGGGACAGTACGAGCAGTACTTC
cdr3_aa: CASSLLAGQYEQYF

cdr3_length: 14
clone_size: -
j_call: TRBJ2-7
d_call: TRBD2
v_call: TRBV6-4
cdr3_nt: TGTGCCAGCAGTGGAGCGGGAGTTTCGTACGAGCAGTACTTC
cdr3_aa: CASSGAGVSYEQYF

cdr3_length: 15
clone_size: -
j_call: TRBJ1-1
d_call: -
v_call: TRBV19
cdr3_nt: TGTGCCAGTAGTTCGACGTTGAAGGGGCTGAGTGAAGCTTTCTTT
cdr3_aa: CASSSTLKGLSEAFF

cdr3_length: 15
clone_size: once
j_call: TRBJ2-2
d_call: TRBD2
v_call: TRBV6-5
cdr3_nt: TGTGCCAGCAGTCAACCGGGACTAGCGACCGGGGAGCTGTTTTTT
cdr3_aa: CASSQPGLATGELFF

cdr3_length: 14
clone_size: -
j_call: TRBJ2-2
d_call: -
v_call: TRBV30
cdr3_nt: TGTGCCTGGAGTGTATACAGGAACACCGGGGAGCTGTTTTTT
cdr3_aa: CAWSVYRNTGELFF

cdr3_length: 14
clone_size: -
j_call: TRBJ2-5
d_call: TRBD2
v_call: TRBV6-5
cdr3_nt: TGTGCCAGCAGTTCCTTAGCGGGTTCAGAGACCCAGTACTTC
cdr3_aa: CASSSLAGSETQYF